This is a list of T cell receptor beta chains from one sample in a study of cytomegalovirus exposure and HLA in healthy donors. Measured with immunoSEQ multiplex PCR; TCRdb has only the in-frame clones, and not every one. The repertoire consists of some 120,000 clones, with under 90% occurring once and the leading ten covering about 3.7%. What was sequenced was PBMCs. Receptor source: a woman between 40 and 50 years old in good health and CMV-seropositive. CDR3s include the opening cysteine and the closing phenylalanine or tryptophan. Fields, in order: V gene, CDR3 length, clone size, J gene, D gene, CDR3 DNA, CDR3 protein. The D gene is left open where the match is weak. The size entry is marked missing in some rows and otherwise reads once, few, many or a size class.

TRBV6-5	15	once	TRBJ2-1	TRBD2	TGTGCCAGCAGTTACGCCAGCGGGGGGATCAATGAGCAGTTCTTC	CASSYASGGINEQFF
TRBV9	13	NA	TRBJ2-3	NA	TGTGCCAGCAGCGCAACTAGCACAGATACGCAGTATTTT	CASSATSTDTQYF
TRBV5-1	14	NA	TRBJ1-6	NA	TGCGCCAGCAGCGCGACAGGTGCGGTCTCACCCCTCCACTTT	CASSATGAVSPLHF
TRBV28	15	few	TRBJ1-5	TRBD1	TGTGCCAGCAGTTTGGTCGGGACAGGGCCTCAGCCCCAGCATTTT	CASSLVGTGPQPQHF
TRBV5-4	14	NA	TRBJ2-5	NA	TGTGCCAGCAGCTTGGAAGCGCTACAAGAGACCCAGTACTTC	CASSLEALQETQYF
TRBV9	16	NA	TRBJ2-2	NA	TGTGCCAGCAGCGTAGGCGCACTTTCGAACACCGGGGAGCTGTTTTTT	CASSVGALSNTGELFF
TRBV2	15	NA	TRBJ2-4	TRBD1	TGTGCCAGCACTGGACAGGGTAAAGCCAAAAACATTCAGTACTTC	CASTGQGKAKNIQYF
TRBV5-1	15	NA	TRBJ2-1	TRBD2	TGCGCCAGCAGCTGGTCGCGGGAGGGCCGAGGTGAGCAGTTCTTC	CASSWSREGRGEQFF
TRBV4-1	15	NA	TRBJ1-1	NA	TGCGCCAGCAGCCAAGGGCACAGGGAACGAACTGAAGCTTTCTTT	CASSQGHRERTEAFF
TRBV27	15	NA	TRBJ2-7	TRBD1	TGTGCCAGCAGTTTGGACAGGGGAGGTTACTACGAGCAGTACTTC	CASSLDRGGYYEQYF
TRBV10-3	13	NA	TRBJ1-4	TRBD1	TGTGCCATCAGTGCAACAGGGGGTGAAAAACTGTTTTTT	CAISATGGEKLFF
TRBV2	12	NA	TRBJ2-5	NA	TGTGCCAGCATCAGGAACCAAGAGACCCAGTACTTC	CASIRNQETQYF
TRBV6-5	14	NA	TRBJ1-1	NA	TGCGCCAGCAGTTACGCCTCTATAAACACTGAAGCTTTCTTT	CASSYASINTEAFF
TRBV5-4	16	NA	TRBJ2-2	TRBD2	TGTGCCAGCAGCCCGACTAGCGGGAGACGGGGCGGGGAGCTGTTTTTT	CASSPTSGRRGGELFF
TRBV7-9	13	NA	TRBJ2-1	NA	TGTGCCAGCAGCTTAGCGCGGGCGGATGAGCAGTTCTTC	CASSLARADEQFF
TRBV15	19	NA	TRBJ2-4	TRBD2	TGTGCCACCAGCCCCAGTCTAGCGGGCCCTTGGGGCGCTAAAAACATTCAGTACTTC	CATSPSLAGPWGAKNIQYF
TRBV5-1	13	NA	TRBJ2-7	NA	TGCGCCAGCAGCTTGCAACAGACCTACGAGCAGTACTTC	CASSLQQTYEQYF
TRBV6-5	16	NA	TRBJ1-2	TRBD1	TGTGCCAGCAGTTACACACGGACAGGGGGCGTCCGTGGCTACACCTTC	CASSYTRTGGVRGYTF
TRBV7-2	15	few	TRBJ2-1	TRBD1	TGTGCCAGCAGCTTAGCAGGGGACAGCTACAATGAGCAGTTCTTC	CASSLAGDSYNEQFF
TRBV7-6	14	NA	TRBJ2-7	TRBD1	TGTGCCAGCAGCACTGGGACAGTCTCCTACGAGCAGTACTTC	CASSTGTVSYEQYF
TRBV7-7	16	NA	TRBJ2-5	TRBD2	TGTGCTAGCAGCGAACTCGGACTAGCGGGACAAGAGACCCAGTACTTC	CASSELGLAGQETQYF
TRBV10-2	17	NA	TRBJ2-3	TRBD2	TGCGCCAGCAAGTCACTAGCGGGAGGGTCAGGCACAGATACGCAGTATTTT	CASKSLAGGSGTDTQYF
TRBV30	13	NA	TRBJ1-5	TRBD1	TGTGCCTGGAGTGGGGACAGGGGGAAGCCCCAGCATTTT	CAWSGDRGKPQHF
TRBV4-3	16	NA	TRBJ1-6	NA	TGCGCCAGCAGCCAAGCAGTTGATAAGGGGAATTCACCCCTCCACTTT	CASSQAVDKGNSPLHF
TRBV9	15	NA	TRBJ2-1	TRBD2	TGTGCCAGCAGCGTAGGACTAGCGGAGTCTAGGGAGCAGTTCTTC	CASSVGLAESREQFF
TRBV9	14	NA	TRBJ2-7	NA	TGTGCCAGCAGCCCGCGGGACCTGACCTACGAGCAGTACTTC	CASSPRDLTYEQYF
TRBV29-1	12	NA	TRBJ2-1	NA	TGCAGCGTTTCAGAAGCGGACAATGAGCAGTTCTTC	CSVSEADNEQFF
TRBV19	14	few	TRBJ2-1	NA	TGTGCCTCACAACTAGCACTTAACTACAATGAGCAGTTCTTC	CASQLALNYNEQFF
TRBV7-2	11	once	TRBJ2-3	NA	TGTGCCAGCAGCTCCGCGGATACGCAGTATTTT	CASSSADTQYF
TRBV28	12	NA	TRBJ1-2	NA	TGTGCCAGCAGTTTCGGGGGGCGCGGCTACACCTTC	CASSFGGRGYTF
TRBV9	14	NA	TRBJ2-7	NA	TGTGCCAGCAGCGCCGACCAGGATGCCTACGAGCAGTACTTC	CASSADQDAYEQYF
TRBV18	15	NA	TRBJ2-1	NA	TGTGCCAGCTCACCACCGGGCGGGGACCGGGGTGAGCAGTTCTTC	CASSPPGGDRGEQFF
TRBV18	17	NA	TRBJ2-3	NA	TGTGCCAGCTCACCACAGGGTCCAGCGGCTAGCACAGATACGCAGTATTTT	CASSPQGPAASTDTQYF
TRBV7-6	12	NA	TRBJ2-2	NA	TGTGCCAGCAGCGGAGGGGCCGGGGAGCTGTTTTTT	CASSGGAGELFF
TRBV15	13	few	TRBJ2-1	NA	TGTGCCACCAGCAGAGATTTTAACAATGAGCAGTTCTTC	CATSRDFNNEQFF
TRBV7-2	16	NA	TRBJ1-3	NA	TGTGCCAGCAGCTTAGCGGGGACAACCTCTGGAAACACCATATATTTT	CASSLAGTTSGNTIYF
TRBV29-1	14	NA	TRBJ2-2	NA	TGCAGCGTTGGCGTCAACCCGAACACCGGGGAGCTGTTTTTT	CSVGVNPNTGELFF
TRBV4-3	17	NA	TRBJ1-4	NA	TGCGCCAGCAGCCAAGAATCCCACGGAGCAACTAATGAAAAACTGTTTTTT	CASSQESHGATNEKLFF
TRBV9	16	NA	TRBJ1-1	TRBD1	TGTGCCAGCAGCGTAGAGCCTACAGGGGGCCACGCTGAAGCTTTCTTT	CASSVEPTGGHAEAFF
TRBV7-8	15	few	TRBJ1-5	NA	TGTGCCAGCAGCCAAGACCTAGCGGGCAATCAGCCCCAGCATTTT	CASSQDLAGNQPQHF
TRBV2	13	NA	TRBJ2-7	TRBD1	TGTGCCAGCAACAGGGGAAAATCCTACGAGCAGTACTTC	CASNRGKSYEQYF
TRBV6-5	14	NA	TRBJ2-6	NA	TGTGCCAGCAGTTACTCGGGCATGGCCAACGTCCTGACTTTC	CASSYSGMANVLTF